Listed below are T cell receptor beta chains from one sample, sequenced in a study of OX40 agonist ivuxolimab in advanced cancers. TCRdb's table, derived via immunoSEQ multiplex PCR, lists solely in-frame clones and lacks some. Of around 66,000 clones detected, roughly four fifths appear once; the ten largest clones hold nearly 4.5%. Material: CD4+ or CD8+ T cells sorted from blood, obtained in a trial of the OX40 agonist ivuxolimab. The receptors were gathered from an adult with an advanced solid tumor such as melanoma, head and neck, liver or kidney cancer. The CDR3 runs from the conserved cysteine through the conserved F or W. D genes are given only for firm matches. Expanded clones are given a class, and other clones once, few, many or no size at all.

DNA: TGTGCCAGCAGTGCTGGGGCGACCCTATATGGCTACACCTTC
CDR3: CASSAGATLYGYTF
size: -
D: -
J: TRBJ1-2
V: TRBV6-5

DNA: TGTGCCAGCAATCGGGACAGGTTAGACGAGCAGTACTTC
CDR3: CASNRDRLDEQYF
size: -
D: TRBD1
J: TRBJ2-7
V: TRBV6-5

DNA: TGTGCCATCAGTGAGTCAATGGGACAGGGGGTCGGCGAGCAGTACTTC
CDR3: CAISESMGQGVGEQYF
size: -
D: TRBD1
J: TRBJ2-7
V: TRBV10-3

DNA: TGTGCCAGCAGCGCCTCTGGGACAGCGACTGAAGCTTTCTTT
CDR3: CASSASGTATEAFF
size: -
D: TRBD1
J: TRBJ1-1
V: TRBV9

DNA: TGTGCCAGCAGCTTGAGTGGTGAAGATACGCAGTATTTT
CDR3: CASSLSGEDTQYF
size: few
D: -
J: TRBJ2-3
V: TRBV5-6

DNA: TGTGCCAGCAGCCAATCGTGGGGGCAGGGGCAGCCCCAGCATTTT
CDR3: CASSQSWGQGQPQHF
size: few
D: -
J: TRBJ1-5
V: TRBV16

DNA: TGTGCCAGCAGGTCGGACAGGGTCTATGGCTACACCTTC
CDR3: CASRSDRVYGYTF
size: -
D: TRBD1
J: TRBJ1-2
V: TRBV11-2

DNA: TGTGCCAGCAGCGGGGGACAGACTAACTATGGCTACACCTTC
CDR3: CASSGGQTNYGYTF
size: -
D: TRBD1
J: TRBJ1-2
V: TRBV9

DNA: TGCGCCAGCAGTCAATCGCCGGCCTATGGCTACACCTTC
CDR3: CASSQSPAYGYTF
size: -
D: -
J: TRBJ1-2
V: TRBV23-1

DNA: TGTGCCAGTAGTACTCCGACAGGGGAAAAGAACATTCAGTACTTC
CDR3: CASSTPTGEKNIQYF
size: -
D: TRBD1
J: TRBJ2-4
V: TRBV19

DNA: TGTGCCAGCAGCTTAGCGACAGGGGGTGGCACACGATACGAGCAGTACTTC
CDR3: CASSLATGGGTRYEQYF
size: once
D: TRBD1
J: TRBJ2-7
V: TRBV7-8

DNA: TGTGCCAGCAGCTTAGACGGCAGGGCTGAAAAACTGTTTTTT
CDR3: CASSLDGRAEKLFF
size: -
D: -
J: TRBJ1-4
V: TRBV11-2

DNA: TGCGCCAGCAGCCGCGGGACTAGCGGGGAGTACGAGCAGTACTTC
CDR3: CASSRGTSGEYEQYF
size: -
D: TRBD2
J: TRBJ2-7
V: TRBV5-1

DNA: TGTGCCAGCAGCCGTCTCGGGGGTCAGCAAGAGACCCAGTACTTC
CDR3: CASSRLGGQQETQYF
size: -
D: -
J: TRBJ2-5
V: TRBV28

DNA: TGTGCCAGTAGCCTGAGACAGGCGACAGATACGCAGTATTTT
CDR3: CASSLRQATDTQYF
size: -
D: -
J: TRBJ2-3
V: TRBV19

DNA: TGCAGCGTTAAGACAAGCGTGAACACTGAAGCTTTCTTT
CDR3: CSVKTSVNTEAFF
size: -
D: -
J: TRBJ1-1
V: TRBV29-1

DNA: TGTGCCAGCTCAAGACGACCAACGAATCAGCCCCAGCATTTT
CDR3: CASSRRPTNQPQHF
size: -
D: -
J: TRBJ1-5
V: TRBV2

DNA: TGCGCCAGCAGCCAAGATTCAGGGATCACTGAAGCTTTCTTT
CDR3: CASSQDSGITEAFF
size: -
D: -
J: TRBJ1-1
V: TRBV4-3

DNA: TGTGCCAGCAGCGTACCTGGGGGGGCCAATACGCAGTATTTT
CDR3: CASSVPGGANTQYF
size: -
D: -
J: TRBJ2-3
V: TRBV9

DNA: TGTGCCAGCAGCTTTCTGGGATCAGTCTACGAGCAGTACTTC
CDR3: CASSFLGSVYEQYF
size: -
D: -
J: TRBJ2-7
V: TRBV5-5

DNA: TGCGCCAGCAGCTTGACTAGCGGGGGGGCCAGCGGAGAGACCCAGTACTTC
CDR3: CASSLTSGGASGETQYF
size: once
D: TRBD2
J: TRBJ2-5
V: TRBV5-1

DNA: TGTGCCAGCAGTGAGCAGGGCCGTCGCACAGATACGCAGTATTTT
CDR3: CASSEQGRRTDTQYF
size: -
D: -
J: TRBJ2-3
V: TRBV6-1

DNA: TGTGCCAGCAGTGACGGGGGTTTGAACACTGAAGCTTTCTTT
CDR3: CASSDGGLNTEAFF
size: -
D: -
J: TRBJ1-1
V: TRBV28

DNA: TGTGCCACCAGCAGAGATGATTCTAGCACAGATACGCAGTATTTT
CDR3: CATSRDDSSTDTQYF
size: once
D: -
J: TRBJ2-3
V: TRBV15

DNA: TGTGCCAGCACATCATCTTCAGGTCCCGGGTTTAGTTCCTACAATGAGCAGTTCTTC
CDR3: CASTSSSGPGFSSYNEQFF
size: -
D: -
J: TRBJ2-1
V: TRBV7-9

DNA: TGCGCCAGGAACGGGTCCAGGCGGCTCTTC
CDR3: CARNGSRRLF
size: -
D: -
J: TRBJ1-2
V: TRBV4-1

DNA: TGTGCCAGCAGCTTGGGAGGATCCTACAATGAGCAGTTCTTC
CDR3: CASSLGGSYNEQFF
size: -
D: -
J: TRBJ2-1
V: TRBV5-6

DNA: TGCAGCGCTCAGGGGAGGGGCAGAGAAGCTTTCTTT
CDR3: CSAQGRGREAFF
size: -
D: -
J: TRBJ1-1
V: TRBV29-1

DNA: TGTGCCAGCAGCGCCGACAGGAACACTGAAGCTTTCTTT
CDR3: CASSADRNTEAFF
size: -
D: -
J: TRBJ1-1
V: TRBV7-3

DNA: TGTGCCAGCAGTTTAGCAGGAGGAGGCGAAAAACTGTTTTTT
CDR3: CASSLAGGGEKLFF
size: -
D: -
J: TRBJ1-4
V: TRBV28

DNA: TGCGCCAGCAGCCTGACCGGGACAGCGAACACTGAAGCTTTCTTT
CDR3: CASSLTGTANTEAFF
size: -
D: TRBD1
J: TRBJ1-1
V: TRBV5-1

DNA: TGTGCCATCAGTGAGGACAGCCTCACCGGGGAGCTGTTTTTT
CDR3: CAISEDSLTGELFF
size: -
D: -
J: TRBJ2-2
V: TRBV10-3

DNA: TGTGCCAGCAGCTCCACCATTCTCCTTACCGGGGAGCTGTTTTTT
CDR3: CASSSTILLTGELFF
size: -
D: -
J: TRBJ2-2
V: TRBV13

DNA: TGTGCCAGCAGCCCGGACAGTAACTATGGCTACACCTTC
CDR3: CASSPDSNYGYTF
size: -
D: -
J: TRBJ1-2
V: TRBV2

DNA: TGTGCCAGCAGCTTAACCCCAACTCTCCACGAGCAGTACTTC
CDR3: CASSLTPTLHEQYF
size: once
D: -
J: TRBJ2-7
V: TRBV7-3

DNA: TGCAGCGTTATCGGAGGGGTGGTCGACGAGCAGTACTTC
CDR3: CSVIGGVVDEQYF
size: -
D: -
J: TRBJ2-7
V: TRBV29-1

DNA: TGTGCCAGAAGCTCCCGGGACAGGGGGAACGAGCAGTACTTC
CDR3: CARSSRDRGNEQYF
size: -
D: TRBD1
J: TRBJ2-7
V: TRBV5-3

DNA: TGTGCCAGCACTTCGACAGGGGCCGAGCAGTACTTC
CDR3: CASTSTGAEQYF
size: once
D: TRBD1
J: TRBJ2-7
V: TRBV28

DNA: TGTGCCAGCAGCGAACAGGGGGCGCAGGGGACTAATGAAAAACTGTTTTTT
CDR3: CASSEQGAQGTNEKLFF
size: -
D: TRBD1
J: TRBJ1-4
V: TRBV7-9

DNA: TGTGCCAGTAGTTCGACAACGGGACGCCTAGTAGCCAAAAACATTCAGTACTTC
CDR3: CASSSTTGRLVAKNIQYF
size: -
D: -
J: TRBJ2-4
V: TRBV19

DNA: TGTGCCAGCAGCCCCTCGGGGGGTCCCCAAGAGACCCAGTACTTC
CDR3: CASSPSGGPQETQYF
size: -
D: TRBD2
J: TRBJ2-5
V: TRBV7-3

DNA: TGTGCCAGCAGTTTTGACAGAAATTCACCCCTCCACTTT
CDR3: CASSFDRNSPLHF
size: -
D: -
J: TRBJ1-6
V: TRBV7-3

DNA: TGTGCCAGCAGCCCCAACACAGGGGGGAGCATCTACGAGCAGTACTTC
CDR3: CASSPNTGGSIYEQYF
size: -
D: TRBD1
J: TRBJ2-7
V: TRBV6-6

DNA: TGCAGTGCTAGAGGATGGTCGCCCCCTAGTTTT
CDR3: CSARGWSPPSF
size: -
D: -
J: TRBJ2-3
V: TRBV20-1